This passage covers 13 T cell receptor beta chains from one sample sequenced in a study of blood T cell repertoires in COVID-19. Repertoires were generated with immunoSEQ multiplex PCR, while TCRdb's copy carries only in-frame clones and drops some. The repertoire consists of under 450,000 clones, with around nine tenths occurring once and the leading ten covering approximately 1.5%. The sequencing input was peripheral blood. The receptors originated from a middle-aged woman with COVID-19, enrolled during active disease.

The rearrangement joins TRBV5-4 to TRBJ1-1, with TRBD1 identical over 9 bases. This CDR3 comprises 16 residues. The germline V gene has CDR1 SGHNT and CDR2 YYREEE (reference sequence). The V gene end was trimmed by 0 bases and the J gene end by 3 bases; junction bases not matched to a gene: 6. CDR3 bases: TGTGCCAGCAGCTTGGCACAGGGGGCGGTATACACTGAAGCTTTCTTT. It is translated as CASSLAQGAVYTEAFF.

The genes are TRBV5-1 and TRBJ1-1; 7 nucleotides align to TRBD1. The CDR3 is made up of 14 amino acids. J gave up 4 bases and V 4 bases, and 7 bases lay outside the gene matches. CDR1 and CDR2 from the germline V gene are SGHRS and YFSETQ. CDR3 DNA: TGCGCCAGCAGCCCTGGACAGGCGGGCACTGAAGCTTTCTTT. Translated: CASSPGQAGTEAFF. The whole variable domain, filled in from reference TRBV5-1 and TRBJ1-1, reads KAGVTQTPRYLIKTRGQQVTLSCSPISGHRSVSWYQQTPGQGLQFLFEYFSETQRNKGNFPGRFSGRQFSNSRSEMNVSTLELGDSALYLCASSPGQAGTEAFFGQGTRLTVV.

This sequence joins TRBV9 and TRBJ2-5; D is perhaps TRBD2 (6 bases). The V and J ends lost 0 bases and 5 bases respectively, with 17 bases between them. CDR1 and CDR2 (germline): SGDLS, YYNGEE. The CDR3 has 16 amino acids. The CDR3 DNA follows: TGTGCCAGCAGCGTAGGCCCCCCGGGGGTTGGGGAGACCCAGTACTTC. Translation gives CASSVGPPGVGETQYF. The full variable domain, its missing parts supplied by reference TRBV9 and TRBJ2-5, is DSGVTQTPKHLITATGQRVTLRCSPRSGDLSVYWYQQSLDQGLQFLIQYYNGEERAKGNILERFSAQQFPDLHSELNLSSLELGDSALYFCASSVGPPGVGETQYFGPGTRLLVL.

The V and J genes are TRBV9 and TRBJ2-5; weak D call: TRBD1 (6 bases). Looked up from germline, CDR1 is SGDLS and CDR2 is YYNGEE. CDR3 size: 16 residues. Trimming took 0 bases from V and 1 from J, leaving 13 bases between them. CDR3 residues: CASSVDWGRGQETQYF. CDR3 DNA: TGTGCCAGCAGCGTAGATTGGGGCAGGGGCCAAGAGACCCAGTACTTC.

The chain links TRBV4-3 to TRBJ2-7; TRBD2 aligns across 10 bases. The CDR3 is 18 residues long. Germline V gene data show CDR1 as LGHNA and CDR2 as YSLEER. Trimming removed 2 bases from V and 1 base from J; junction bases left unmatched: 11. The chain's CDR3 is CASSQIPPASGSSYEQYF. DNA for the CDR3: TGCGCCAGCAGCCAAATACCCCCGGCTAGCGGGAGTTCCTACGAGCAGTACTTC.

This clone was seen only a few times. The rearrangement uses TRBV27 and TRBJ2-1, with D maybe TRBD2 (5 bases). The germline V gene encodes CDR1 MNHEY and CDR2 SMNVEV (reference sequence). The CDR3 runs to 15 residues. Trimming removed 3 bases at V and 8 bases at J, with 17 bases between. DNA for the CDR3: TGTGCCAGCAGTTTCAGAGGGCCCTACGGGGATGAGCAGTTCTTC. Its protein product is CASSFRGPYGDEQFF.

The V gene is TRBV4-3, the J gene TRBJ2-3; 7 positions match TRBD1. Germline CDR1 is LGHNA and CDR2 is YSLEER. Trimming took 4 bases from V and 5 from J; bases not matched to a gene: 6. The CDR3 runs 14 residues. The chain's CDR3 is CASSLRGRGDTQYF. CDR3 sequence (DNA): TGCGCCAGCAGCCTGAGGGGGCGAGGAGATACGCAGTATTTT.

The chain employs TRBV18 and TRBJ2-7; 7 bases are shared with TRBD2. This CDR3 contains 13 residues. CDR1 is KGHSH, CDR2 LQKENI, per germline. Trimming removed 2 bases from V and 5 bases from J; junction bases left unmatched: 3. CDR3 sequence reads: CASSPSREDEQYF. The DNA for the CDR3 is TGTGCCAGCTCACCAAGTCGGGAGGACGAGCAGTACTTC.

CDR3 sequence: CATSRDKEDGYTF. Written as DNA, the CDR3 is TGTGCCACCAGCAGAGATAAGGAGGATGGCTACACCTTC. The rearrangement joins TRBV15 to TRBJ1-2; D gene ambiguous. The CDR3 sequence is 13 residues long. With 0 bases removed from V and 6 bases from J, the gap between germline ends came to 8 bases. CDR1 is LNHNV, CDR2 YYDKDF, per germline (reference sequence).

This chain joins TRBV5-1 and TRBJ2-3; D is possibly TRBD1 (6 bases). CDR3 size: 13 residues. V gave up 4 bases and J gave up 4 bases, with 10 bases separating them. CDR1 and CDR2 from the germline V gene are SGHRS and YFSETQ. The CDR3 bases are TGCGCCAGCAGCAAACAGGGAGCAGATACGCAGTATTTT. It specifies CASSKQGADTQYF.

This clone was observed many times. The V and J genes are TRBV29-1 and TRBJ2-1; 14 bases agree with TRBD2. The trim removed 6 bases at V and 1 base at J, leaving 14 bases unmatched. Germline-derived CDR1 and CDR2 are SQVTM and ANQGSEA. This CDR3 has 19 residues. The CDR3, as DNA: TGCAGCGTCTTTTCCGGACTAGCGGGGGGCCAGCGATCCTACAATGAGCAGTTCTTC. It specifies CSVFSGLAGGQRSYNEQFF.

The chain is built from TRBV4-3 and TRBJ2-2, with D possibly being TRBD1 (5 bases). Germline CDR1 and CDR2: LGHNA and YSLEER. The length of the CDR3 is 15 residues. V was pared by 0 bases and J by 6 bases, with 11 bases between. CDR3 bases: TGCGCCAGCAGCCAAGACCATAGGGGATCCGGGGAGCTGTTTTTT. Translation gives CASSQDHRGSGELFF.

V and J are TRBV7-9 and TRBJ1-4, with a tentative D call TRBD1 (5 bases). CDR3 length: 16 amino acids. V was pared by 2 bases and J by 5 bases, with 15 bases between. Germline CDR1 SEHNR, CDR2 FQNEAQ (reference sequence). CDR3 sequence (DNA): TGTGCCAGCAGCTTAAACCCCGGGGGGGGGAATGAAAAACTGTTTTTT. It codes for CASSLNPGGGNEKLFF.